These 12 T cell receptor beta chains were all obtained from the same sample, sequenced in a study of a mutant IDH1 vaccine in newly diagnosed glioma. Profiling relied on immunoSEQ multiplex PCR, and the TCRdb table lists in-frame clones only, not all of them. Of roughly 50,000 clones in the sample, 84% are singletons; the top ten hold 4.1%. Their recognized antigens are unknown. Stated time point: week 35, safety follow-up. With topical imiquimod, each dose of the vaccine consisted of 300 ug of mutant IDH1 20-mer peptide. This specimen consisted of PBMCs, obtained from a glioma patient whose treatment included an IDH1 peptide vaccine. The receptors stem from a woman between 18 and 29 years old with glioma.

The V gene is TRBV19, the J gene TRBJ2-3; TRBD2 might be the D (5 bases). Germline lookup yields CDR1 LNHDA and CDR2 SQIVND (reference sequence). The V end was cut by 1 base, the J end by 1 base, with 9 bases between. This CDR3 has 15 amino acids. The CDR3 sequence: CASSIVLARTDTQYF. The CDR3 DNA reads as TGTGCCAGTAGTATAGTCCTAGCCCGCACAGATACGCAGTATTTT.

A word on this clone: This same CDR3 is encoded by further DNA sequences in the sample. The chain combines TRBV6-1 with TRBJ2-6; D call uncertain. The CDR3 runs to 16 residues. Trimming pared 0 bases from V and 1 base from J, leaving 7 bases between. The germline V gene encodes CDR1 MNHNS and CDR2 SASEGT. In nucleotides, the CDR3 is TGTGCCAGCAGTGAAGCGGTCCTTTCTGGGGCCAACGTCCTGACTTTC. It specifies CASSEAVLSGANVLTF.

The V gene is TRBV9, the J gene TRBJ1-1, with D possibly matching TRBD1 (5 bases). The germline V gene encodes CDR1 SGDLS and CDR2 YYNGEE. The CDR3 is 15 residues long. Between the trimmed V and J ends, which lost 0 bases and 3 bases, there was a span of 12 bases. CDR3 residues: CASSVGLRGDTEAFF. CDR3 DNA: TGTGCCAGCAGCGTAGGCTTAAGAGGGGACACTGAAGCTTTCTTT.

This clone was recorded only once. CDR3 nucleotide sequence: TGTGCCAGCAGCGTGGGACCCTACAATGAGCAGTTCTTC. This gives the protein CASSVGPYNEQFF. The chain couples TRBV9 to TRBJ2-1; D may match TRBD1 or TRBD2 (5 bases each). The CDR3 length is 13 residues. From germline, CDR1 is SGDLS and CDR2 YYNGEE. Deletions cut 2 bases from V and 2 bases from J, with 5 bases between.

The V gene is TRBV19, the J gene TRBJ1-1, with a weak D call TRBD1 (6 bases). The CDR3 sequence is 14 residues long. Germline assignment: CDR1 LNHDA and CDR2 SQIVND (reference sequence). V was shortened by 6 bases and J by 0 bases, with 11 bases between the two germline ends. The CDR3 is CASSVQGLNTEAFF. The CDR3 bases are TGTGCCAGTAGCGTACAGGGCCTGAACACTGAAGCTTTCTTT.

This chain joins TRBV7-6 and TRBJ2-5; possible D gene TRBD2, 6 bases. Looked up from germline, CDR1 is SGHVS and CDR2 is FNYEAQ. The V end was cut by 5 bases, the J end by 7 bases, with 8 bases between. This CDR3 spans 11 amino acids. The CDR3 sequence is CASSVGGTQYF. The DNA of the CDR3 is TGTGCCAGCAGCGTCGGGGGGACCCAGTACTTC.

The CDR3 bases are TGTGCCAGCAGTGAAATAGGGGTTGGCAATCAGCCCCAGCATTTT. It translates to CASSEIGVGNQPQHF. This rearrangement joins TRBV6-1 to TRBJ1-5; TRBD1 might be the D (5 bases). Germline V gene lookup returns CDR1 MNHNS and CDR2 SASEGT. CDR3 length equals 15 residues. V was shortened by 2 bases and J by 2 bases, with 10 bases between the two germline ends.

The chain has TRBV10-3 and TRBJ1-2; D is possibly TRBD1 (6 bases). V lost 7 bases to trimming and J lost 1 base, with 10 bases between them. CDR3 length: 13 amino acids. Germline V CDR1 and CDR2: ENHRY, SYGVKD. The CDR3 protein is CAINDRINYGYTF. For the CDR3, the DNA is TGTGCCATCAATGACAGGATTAACTATGGCTACACCTTC.

V and J are TRBV2 and TRBJ1-4; a weak D match, TRBD1 (5 bases). V lost 4 bases and J lost 9, with 9 bases in between. Germline values: CDR1 SNHLY, CDR2 FYNNEI. The CDR3 spans 12 residues. The CDR3 loop reads CASSGDSKKLFF. The CDR3 region has the DNA TGTGCCAGCAGTGGGGACTCGAAAAAACTGTTTTTT.

The chain employs TRBV9 and TRBJ2-2; D ambiguous. The ends were cut back, 0 bases at V and 5 bases at J, with 5 bases in the middle. CDR3 size: 13 residues. CDR1 is SGDLS, CDR2 YYNGEE, per germline. This CDR3 reads CASSVVRTGELFF. The CDR3, as DNA: TGTGCCAGCAGCGTAGTCCGTACCGGGGAGCTGTTTTTT. The entire variable domain, with the rest obtained from reference TRBV9 and TRBJ2-2, is as follows: DSGVTQTPKHLITATGQRVTLRCSPRSGDLSVYWYQQSLDQGLQFLIQYYNGEERAKGNILERFSAQQFPDLHSELNLSSLELGDSALYFCASSVVRTGELFFGEGSRLTVL.

The sample holds a few counts of this clone. The chain employs TRBV25-1 and TRBJ1-4, with 8 bases that match TRBD1. Unmatched junction bases numbered 5, after V lost 7 bases and J lost 7 bases. This CDR3 contains 13 residues. Germline CDR1 reads MGHDK; CDR2 reads SYGVNS. The CDR3 sequence: CASKRTGSEKLFF. CDR3 sequence (DNA): TGTGCCAGCAAACGGACAGGGAGTGAAAAACTGTTTTTT.

The V and J genes are TRBV19 and TRBJ2-1; weak D call: TRBD2 (6 bases). Trimming removed 5 bases from V and 8 bases from J, with 13 bases in between. The CDR3 loop spans 13 amino acids. Germline V gene sequence: CDR1 LNHDA, CDR2 SQIVND (reference sequence). The CDR3 sequence is CASSAGSPYEQFF. The CDR3 DNA is TGTGCCAGTAGTGCGGGGTCCCCTTATGAGCAGTTCTTC.